The rows below give T cell receptor beta chains drawn from one sample of a study of neoadjuvant anti-PD-1 for oral cavity cancer. Some clones are missing from TCRdb's copy, which holds only in-frame ones; the method was immunoSEQ multiplex PCR. The sample has 20,000 to 25,000 clones, 40% to 50% seen once. The sample consisted of tumor tissue, taken after nivolumab (anti-PD-1) treatment. These receptors were collected from a person aged 35-79 years with oral cavity squamous cell carcinoma. CDR3s include the opening cysteine and the closing phenylalanine or tryptophan. The D gene is left open where the match is weak. Some rows mark clone size as missing; the rest say once, few, many or name a class of expanded clone.

d_call: TRBD1; clone_size: -; j_call: TRBJ1-1; v_call: TRBV9; cdr3_aa: CASSGTPTGSHKFMNTEAFF; cdr3_nt: TGTGCCAGCAGCGGGACCCCGACAGGGTCCCACAAGTTTATGAACACTGAAGCTTTCTTT
d_call: TRBD1; clone_size: few; j_call: TRBJ1-1; v_call: TRBV18; cdr3_aa: CASSPTMDRRNTEAFF; cdr3_nt: TGTGCCAGCTCACCAACGATGGACAGGAGAAACACTGAAGCTTTCTTT
d_call: -; clone_size: -; j_call: TRBJ1-6; v_call: TRBV19; cdr3_aa: CASNLGVSSYNSPLHF; cdr3_nt: TGTGCCAGCAACCTAGGGGTTAGCTCCTATAATTCACCCCTCCACTTT
d_call: -; clone_size: once; j_call: TRBJ2-5; v_call: TRBV5-4; cdr3_aa: CASSPVGETQYF; cdr3_nt: TGTGCCAGCAGCCCTGTGGGGGAGACCCAGTACTTC
d_call: TRBD1; clone_size: -; j_call: TRBJ2-7; v_call: TRBV5-1; cdr3_aa: CASTLAGTGGDEQYF; cdr3_nt: TGCGCCAGCACCCTCGCCGGGACAGGGGGCGACGAGCAGTACTTC
d_call: -; clone_size: -; j_call: TRBJ1-2; v_call: TRBV6-1; cdr3_aa: CASSDLEGWYGYTF; cdr3_nt: TGTGCCAGCAGTGACCTCGAGGGCTGGTATGGCTACACCTTC
d_call: -; clone_size: -; j_call: TRBJ2-1; v_call: TRBV6-1; cdr3_aa: CASSYTDTANEQFF; cdr3_nt: TGTGCCAGCAGCTATACCGACACGGCAAATGAGCAGTTCTTC
d_call: TRBD1; clone_size: -; j_call: TRBJ1-2; v_call: TRBV4-1; cdr3_aa: CASREGQTSPWIGYTF; cdr3_nt: TGCGCCAGCAGAGAGGGACAGACGTCACCCTGGATAGGCTACACCTTC
d_call: -; clone_size: many; j_call: TRBJ1-3; v_call: TRBV6-6; cdr3_aa: CASSYSSGNTIYF; cdr3_nt: TGTGCCAGCAGTTACTCGAGTGGAAACACCATATATTTT
d_call: -; clone_size: few; j_call: TRBJ1-1; v_call: TRBV19; cdr3_aa: CASSIARSTEAFF; cdr3_nt: TGTGCCAGTAGTATTGCCCGCTCCACTGAAGCTTTCTTT
d_call: -; clone_size: -; j_call: TRBJ1-5; v_call: TRBV12-5; cdr3_aa: CASAPQAHQPQHF; cdr3_nt: TGTGCTAGTGCCCCCCAAGCCCATCAGCCCCAGCATTTT
d_call: -; clone_size: -; j_call: TRBJ1-5; v_call: TRBV10-3; cdr3_aa: CAISDAGGALAQPQHF; cdr3_nt: TGTGCCATCAGTGATGCGGGGGGGGCTTTGGCTCAGCCCCAGCATTTT
d_call: -; clone_size: -; j_call: TRBJ2-3; v_call: TRBV19; cdr3_aa: CASSIPGATDTQYF; cdr3_nt: TGTGCCAGTAGTATTCCGGGGGCGACAGATACGCAGTATTTT
d_call: -; clone_size: -; j_call: TRBJ1-1; v_call: TRBV30; cdr3_aa: CAWSGQTNTEAFF; cdr3_nt: TGTGCCTGGAGCGGGCAAACGAACACTGAAGCTTTCTTT
d_call: TRBD1; clone_size: few; j_call: TRBJ2-7; v_call: TRBV9; cdr3_aa: CASSVDRGHFEQYF; cdr3_nt: TGTGCCAGCAGCGTCGACAGGGGGCACTTCGAGCAGTACTTC
d_call: TRBD1; clone_size: -; j_call: TRBJ1-6; v_call: TRBV5-1; cdr3_aa: CASSLSGTGSRLGDSPLHF; cdr3_nt: TGCGCCAGCAGCTTGTCCGGGACAGGGAGTAGGCTCGGGGATTCACCCCTCCACTTT
d_call: TRBD1; clone_size: -; j_call: TRBJ1-4; v_call: TRBV27; cdr3_aa: CASSTDRGTEKLFF; cdr3_nt: TGTGCCAGCAGTACCGACAGGGGGACTGAAAAACTGTTTTTT
d_call: -; clone_size: -; j_call: TRBJ1-5; v_call: TRBV19; cdr3_aa: CASSIFRGEKGNQPQHF; cdr3_nt: TGTGCCAGTAGTATTTTCCGGGGGGAGAAGGGCAATCAGCCCCAGCATTTT
d_call: -; clone_size: -; j_call: TRBJ2-7; v_call: TRBV5-1; cdr3_aa: CASSLGFDGGSYEQYF; cdr3_nt: TGCGCCAGCAGCTTGGGATTTGACGGAGGCTCCTACGAGCAGTACTTC
d_call: TRBD1; clone_size: -; j_call: TRBJ2-1; v_call: TRBV18; cdr3_aa: CASSPEGASGDEQFF; cdr3_nt: TGTGCCAGCTCACCAGAGGGGGCGAGTGGGGATGAGCAGTTCTTC
d_call: TRBD2; clone_size: -; j_call: TRBJ2-3; v_call: TRBV9; cdr3_aa: CASSVGLAGGDTDTQYF; cdr3_nt: TGTGCCAGCAGCGTCGGGCTAGCGGGGGGGGACACAGATACGCAGTATTTT
d_call: TRBD1; clone_size: few; j_call: TRBJ2-6; v_call: TRBV2; cdr3_aa: CASRLQGDSGANVLTF; cdr3_nt: TGTGCCAGCAGGCTCCAGGGGGACTCTGGGGCCAACGTCCTGACTTTC
d_call: TRBD1; clone_size: once; j_call: TRBJ1-5; v_call: TRBV19; cdr3_aa: CASSVAGTGINQPQHF; cdr3_nt: TGTGCCAGTAGTGTTGCCGGGACAGGGATAAATCAGCCCCAGCATTTT
d_call: TRBD1; clone_size: medium-sized; j_call: TRBJ2-3; v_call: TRBV5-1; cdr3_aa: CASSLGTGPDTQYF; cdr3_nt: TGCGCCAGCAGCTTGGGGACAGGTCCCGATACGCAGTATTTT
d_call: -; clone_size: -; j_call: TRBJ2-7; v_call: TRBV7-2; cdr3_aa: CASSFVEGYEQYF; cdr3_nt: TGTGCCAGCAGCTTTGTCGAGGGCTACGAGCAGTACTTC
d_call: -; clone_size: -; j_call: TRBJ1-5; v_call: TRBV5-5; cdr3_aa: CASSLGSSNQPQHF; cdr3_nt: TGTGCCAGCAGCTTAGGTTCCAGCAATCAGCCCCAGCATTTT
d_call: -; clone_size: -; j_call: TRBJ1-6; v_call: TRBV7-2; cdr3_aa: CASSLAQDSPLHF; cdr3_nt: TGTGCCAGCAGCTTAGCGCAGGATTCACCCCTCCACTTT
d_call: TRBD1; clone_size: few; j_call: TRBJ2-1; v_call: TRBV5-1; cdr3_aa: CASSAPGTGYNEQFF; cdr3_nt: TGCGCCAGCAGCGCCCCCGGGACAGGGTACAATGAGCAGTTCTTC